This T cell receptor (beta chain) was captured in a study of T cell changes during pregnancy in multiple sclerosis. Only in-frame clones appear in the TCRdb table, and some are missing; sequencing was by immunoSEQ multiplex PCR. The data show tens of thousands of clones, over 80% seen once. V lost 6 bases to trimming and J lost 2 bases; unmatched junction nucleotides: 6. The germline CDR1 and CDR2 sequences are SGHTA and FQGNSA. This CDR3 has 15 residues. V is TRBV7-2 and J is TRBJ2-7, with 11 bases fitting TRBD2. The receptor comes from a female donor with multiple sclerosis, enrolled in a pregnancy study. The material was peripheral blood, obtained after pregnancy. DNA for the CDR3: TGTGCCAGCAGACTTGGGACTAGCGGTACCTACGAGCAGTACTTC. Its protein product is CASRLGTSGTYEQYF. Using reference TRBV7-2 and TRBJ2-7 for the parts outside the CDR3, the full variable domain is GAGVSQSPSNKVTEKGKDVELRCDPISGHTALYWYRQSLGQGLEFLIYFQGNSAPDKSGLPSDRFSAERTGGSVSTLTIQRTQQEDSAVYLCASRLGTSGTYEQYFGPGTRLTVT.